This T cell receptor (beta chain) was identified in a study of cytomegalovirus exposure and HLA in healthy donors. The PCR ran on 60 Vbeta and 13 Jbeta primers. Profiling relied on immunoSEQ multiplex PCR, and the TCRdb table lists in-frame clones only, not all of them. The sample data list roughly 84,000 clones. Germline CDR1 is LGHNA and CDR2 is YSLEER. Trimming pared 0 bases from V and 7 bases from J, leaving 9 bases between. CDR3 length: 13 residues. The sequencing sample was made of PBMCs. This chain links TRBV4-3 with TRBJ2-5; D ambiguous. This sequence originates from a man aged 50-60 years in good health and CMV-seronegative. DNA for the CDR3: TGCGCCAGCAGCCAAGATCGCGGTTGGACCCAGTACTTC. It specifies CASSQDRGWTQYF.